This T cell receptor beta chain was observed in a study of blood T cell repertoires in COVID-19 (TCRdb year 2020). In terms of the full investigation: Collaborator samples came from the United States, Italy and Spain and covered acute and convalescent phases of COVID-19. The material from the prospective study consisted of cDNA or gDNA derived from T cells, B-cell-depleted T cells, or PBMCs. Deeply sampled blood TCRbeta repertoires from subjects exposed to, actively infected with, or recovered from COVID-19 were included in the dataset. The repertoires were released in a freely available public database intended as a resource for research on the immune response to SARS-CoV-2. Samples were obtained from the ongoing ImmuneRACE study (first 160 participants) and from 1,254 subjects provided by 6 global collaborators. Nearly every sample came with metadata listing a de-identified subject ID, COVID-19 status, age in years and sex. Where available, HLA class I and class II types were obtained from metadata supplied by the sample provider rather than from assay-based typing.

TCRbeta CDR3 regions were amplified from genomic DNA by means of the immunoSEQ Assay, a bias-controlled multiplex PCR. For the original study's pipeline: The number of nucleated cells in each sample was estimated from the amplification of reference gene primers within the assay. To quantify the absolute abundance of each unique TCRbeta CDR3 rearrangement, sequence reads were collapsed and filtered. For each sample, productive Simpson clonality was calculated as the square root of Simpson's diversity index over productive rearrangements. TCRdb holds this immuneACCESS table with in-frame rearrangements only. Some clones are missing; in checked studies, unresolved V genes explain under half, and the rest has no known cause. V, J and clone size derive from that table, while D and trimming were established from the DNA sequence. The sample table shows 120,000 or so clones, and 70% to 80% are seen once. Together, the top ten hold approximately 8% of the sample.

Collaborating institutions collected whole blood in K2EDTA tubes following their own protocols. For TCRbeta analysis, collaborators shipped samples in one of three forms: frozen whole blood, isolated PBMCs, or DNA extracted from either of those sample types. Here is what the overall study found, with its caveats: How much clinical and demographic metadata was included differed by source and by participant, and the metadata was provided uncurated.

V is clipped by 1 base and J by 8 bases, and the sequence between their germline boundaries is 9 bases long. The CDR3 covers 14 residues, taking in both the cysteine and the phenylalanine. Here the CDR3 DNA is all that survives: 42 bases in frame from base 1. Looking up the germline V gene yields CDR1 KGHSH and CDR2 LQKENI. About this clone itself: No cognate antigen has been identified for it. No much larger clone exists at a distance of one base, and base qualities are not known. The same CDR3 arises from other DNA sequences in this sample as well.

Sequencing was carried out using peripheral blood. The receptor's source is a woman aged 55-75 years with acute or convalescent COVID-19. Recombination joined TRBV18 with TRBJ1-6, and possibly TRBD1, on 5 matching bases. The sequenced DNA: TGTGCCAGCTCACCACAGGGAGGGGATTCACCCCTCCACTTT. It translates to CASSPQGGDSPLHF.